This entry describes one TCR beta chain. Its target is unknown. The V and J ends lost 2 bases and 4 bases, in that order; junction bases with no gene match: 6. Germline CDR1 is LNHNV and CDR2 is YYDKDF (reference sequence). This CDR3 region has 16 residues. The sample belongs to a study of immune evolution from preneoplasia to lung adenocarcinoma. Overall study results and limits: Normal lung had the highest top T cell clone frequencies.

Measured with immunoSEQ multiplex PCR; TCRdb has only the in-frame clones, and not every one. The table has more than 10,000 clones, 76% seen once. The clonotype was recovered from a person in their sixties or seventies with lung adenocarcinoma. Some clones in this sample may be carry-over from other donors' samples. The sequenced sample consisted of FFPE normal lung tissue adjacent to the tumor. The chain joins TRBV15 to TRBJ2-1; 9 bases match TRBD1. The CDR3: CATSRTQGQGYNEQFF. The CDR3 DNA reads as TGTGCCACCAGCAGAACTCAGGGACAGGGTTACAATGAGCAGTTCTTC.